This TCR beta chain was captured by sequencing in a study of shared T cell receptors in the human thymus. This CDR3 comprises 15 residues. Looked up from germline, CDR1 is LGHNT and CDR2 is FRNRAP. V was shortened by 4 bases and J by 2 bases, with 13 bases between the two germline ends. Here immunoSEQ multiplex PCR was the method, and the copy in TCRdb shows in-frame clones only, minus some. The profile shows approximately 660,000 clones, around nine tenths of them singletons. This sample also appeared in a second study, on human thymus T cells. That paper states: Across thymic and blood repertoires, the usage of V and J genes appeared to be biased. Related studies found that unrelated individuals share highly overlapping thymic repertoires.

Sequenced input: thymocytes. The genes are TRBV12-5 and TRBJ2-3; TRBD1 is a possible D gene (5 bases). This receptor was taken from a boy under three years old with a congenital heart defect. In DNA, the CDR3 is TGTGCTAGTGGTTCGACTCAGGGATTCACAGATACGCAGTATTTT. Translating it yields CASGSTQGFTDTQYF.